These 32 T cell receptor beta chains were all obtained from the same sample, sequenced in a study of PD-L1 blockade in urothelial cancer. The assay was immunoSEQ multiplex PCR, and TCRdb's table has in-frame clones only and misses some. The sample contains nearly 30,000 clones, around 87% of which appear only once. The sequencing here drew on PBMCs, taken around atezolizumab (anti-PD-L1) treatment. The receptors originated from a man aged 50 to 60 with urothelial cancer.

The chain recombines TRBV7-2 with TRBJ2-5; possibly TRBD1 for D (6 bases). V was shortened by 5 bases and J by 0 bases, with 13 bases between the two germline ends. Germline CDR1 is SGHTA and CDR2 is FQGNSA. CDR3 length: 15 amino acids. In DNA form, the CDR3 reads TGTGCCAGCAGCCCACCTAGGACAGACCAAGAGACCCAGTACTTC. It codes for CASSPPRTDQETQYF.

The chain recombines TRBV7-9 with TRBJ2-6; 9 bases agree with TRBD1. The CDR3 totals 19 residues. V lost 6 bases, J lost 0 bases, and 12 bases stayed unmatched. Germline V gene lookup returns CDR1 SEHNR and CDR2 FQNEAQ (reference sequence). Here the CDR3 DNA reads TGTGCCAGCAGATACCCCGGGACAGGGCTTCGCTCTGGGGCCAACGTCCTGACTTTC. Translating it yields CASRYPGTGLRSGANVLTF.

This clone is a singleton in its sample. The genes are TRBV5-1 and TRBJ1-3, with 8 bases identical to TRBD1. The CDR3 consists of 17 residues. V lost 5 bases and J lost 1; bases outside the gene matches: 11. Per germline, CDR1 SGHRS and CDR2 YFSETQ. CDR3 sequence reads: CASRVTGGNVSGNTIYF. CDR3 DNA: TGCGCCAGCAGAGTCACAGGGGGAAACGTTTCTGGAAACACCATATATTTT.

The CDR3 region has the DNA TGTGCCAGCAGGCTGACAGGCACAGATACGCAGTATTTT. Its translation: CASRLTGTDTQYF. V and J are TRBV27 and TRBJ2-3, with D perhaps TRBD1 (5 bases). Deletions cut 6 bases from V and 1 base from J, with 8 bases between. Germline V gene data show CDR1 as MNHEY and CDR2 as SMNVEV (reference sequence). The CDR3 extends over 13 amino acids.

This sequence joins TRBV2 and TRBJ2-1, with 7 bases matching TRBD1. Trimming cost V 1 base and J 4 bases; bases outside gene matches: 4. The length of the CDR3 is 15 residues. Germline lookup yields CDR1 SNHLY and CDR2 FYNNEI. As DNA, the CDR3 is TGTGCCAGCAGTGAAGAGGCAGGGGGTTACAATGAGCAGTTCTTC. Its protein is CASSEEAGGYNEQFF.

The chain is built from TRBV18 and TRBJ2-1; D is ambiguous. CDR3 length: 15 amino acids. V was trimmed by 1 base and J by 7 bases, leaving 14 bases between them. The germline V gene encodes CDR1 KGHSH and CDR2 LQKENI. The CDR3 region is CASSPLQRPENEQFF. The CDR3 DNA reads TGTGCCAGCTCACCACTGCAGCGACCCGAGAATGAGCAGTTCTTC.

This clone turned up a few times. The rearrangement joins TRBV15 to TRBJ2-5; the D gene is possibly TRBD2 (5 bases). Germline V lookup: CDR1 LNHNV, CDR2 YYDKDF (reference sequence). Between the trimmed V and J ends, which lost 7 bases and 0 bases, there was a span of 15 bases. There are 15 residues in the CDR3. CDR3 sequence reads: CATNTVGADQETQYF. The CDR3 DNA sequence: TGTGCCACCAACACCGTGGGAGCCGACCAAGAGACCCAGTACTTC.

In this sample, this clone turned up once. The chain joins TRBV4-3 to TRBJ1-4, with D unclear. Trimming pared 0 bases from V and 8 bases from J, leaving 13 bases between. This CDR3 has 15 amino acids. CDR1 and CDR2 (germline): LGHNA, YSLEER. CDR3 in DNA: TGCGCCAGCAGCCAAGACGCGGGCCCAAGGGAAAAACTGTTTTTT. Its translation is CASSQDAGPREKLFF.

The chain joins TRBV6-6 to TRBJ2-7; D is unclear. The CDR3 has 12 residues. V was trimmed by 6 bases and J by 4 bases, leaving 10 bases between them. Germline CDR1 reads MNHNY; CDR2 reads SVGAGI (reference sequence). CDR3 nucleotides: TGTGCCAGCAGCTACCTGAGGTACGAGCAGTACTTC. Translating it yields CASSYLRYEQYF.

V usage is TRBV7-9 and J usage is TRBJ1-1, with 7 positions matching TRBD1. J gave up 3 bases and V 8 bases, and 12 bases lay outside the gene matches. Germline values: CDR1 SEHNR, CDR2 FQNEAQ (reference sequence). The CDR3 is 15 residues long. CDR3 sequence reads: CASCDRVKVDTEAFF. The CDR3 bases are TGTGCCAGCTGCGACAGGGTAAAGGTTGACACTGAAGCTTTCTTT. Combining the CDR3 with reference TRBV7-9 and TRBJ1-1 gives the whole variable domain DTGVSQNPRHKITKRGQNVTFRCDPISEHNRLYWYRQTLGQGPEFLTYFQNEAQLEKSRLLSDRFSAERPKGSFSTLEIQRTEQGDSAMYLCASCDRVKVDTEAFFGQGTRLTVV.

The chain joins TRBV7-9 to TRBJ2-3; D might be TRBD2 (5 bases). Germline V gene sequence: CDR1 SEHNR, CDR2 FQNEAQ (reference sequence). The CDR3 sequence is 14 residues long. Trimming took 4 bases from V and 1 from J, leaving 9 bases between them. CDR3 loop: CASSSWTGTDTQYF. The CDR3, as DNA: TGTGCCAGCAGCTCATGGACTGGCACAGATACGCAGTATTTT.

The chain links TRBV5-1 to TRBJ2-3; 14 nucleotides agree with TRBD2. Germline V gives CDR1 SGHRS, CDR2 YFSETQ. V was pared by 2 bases and J by 4 bases, with 3 bases of the junction left unmatched. The length of the CDR3 is 16 residues. The CDR3 region has the DNA TGCGCCAGCAGCTTACGGACTAGCGGGGGGTCAGATACGCAGTATTTT. Protein sequence: CASSLRTSGGSDTQYF.

The chain recombines TRBV11-2 with TRBJ2-7; D may be TRBD1 (6 bases). CDR3 length: 15 amino acids. The germline gives CDR1 SGHAT, CDR2 FQNNGV. V gave up 6 bases and J gave up 5 bases, with 20 bases separating them. The CDR3 region is CASSEPGQRYNEQYF. The CDR3 DNA sequence: TGTGCCAGCAGTGAACCGGGACAACGGTATAACGAGCAGTACTTC.

This clone was seen a single time. The rearrangement links TRBV29-1 to TRBJ2-5, with a weak D call TRBD2 (5 bases). V was cut by 0 bases and J by 2 bases, with 10 bases left in between. Germline-derived CDR1 and CDR2 are SQVTM and ANQGSEA. The CDR3 runs 14 residues. CDR3 protein: CSVEDWEWQETQYF. CDR3 DNA sequence: TGCAGCGTTGAAGATTGGGAGTGGCAAGAGACCCAGTACTTC. Full variable domain (rest looked up from reference TRBV29-1 and TRBJ2-5): SAVISQKPSRDICQRGTSLTIQCQVDSQVTMMFWYRQQPGQSLTLIATANQGSEATYESGFVIDKFPISRPNLTFSTLTVSNMSPEDSSIYLCSVEDWEWQETQYFGPGTRLLVL.

This clone has a single count. The chain carries TRBV2 and TRBJ2-2; D unresolved. From germline, CDR1 is SNHLY and CDR2 FYNNEI. This CDR3 spans 14 amino acids. Deletions cut 4 bases from V and 0 bases from J, with 6 bases between. The CDR3 sequence: CASSAQTNTGELFF. The CDR3 region has the DNA TGTGCCAGCAGTGCACAAACGAACACCGGGGAGCTGTTTTTT.

V usage is TRBV7-9 and J usage is TRBJ2-2, with 10 bases identical to TRBD2. The V segment lost 7 bases and the J segment 5 bases; nucleotides outside the gene matches: 16. CDR3 length equals 18 residues. Germline loops: CDR1 SEHNR, CDR2 FQNEAQ (reference sequence). CDR3 nucleotides: TGTGCCAGCACCCTCAGGAGAGTAGCGGGAGGAGGGACCGGGGAGCTGTTTTTT. Protein product: CASTLRRVAGGGTGELFF.

Only one count was recorded for this clone. The gene calls are TRBV2 and TRBJ2-3; 9 bases are shared with TRBD2. Germline V CDR1 and CDR2: SNHLY, FYNNEI. With 2 bases clipped from V and 0 bases from J, the junction kept 6 bases outside the gene matches. The CDR3 has 17 amino acids. CDR3 in DNA: TGTGCCAGCAGTGAATTCGGGCTAGCGGGAAGCACAGATACGCAGTATTTT. Translation gives CASSEFGLAGSTDTQYF.

The chain uses TRBV18 and TRBJ2-1, with 10 bases identical to TRBD1. In germline, CDR1 is KGHSH, CDR2 LQKENI. The CDR3 contains 17 residues. Trimming took 3 bases from V and 0 from J; bases not matched to a gene: 5. The chain's CDR3 is CASSPGQGRSSYNEQFF. The CDR3 region has the DNA TGTGCCAGCTCACCGGGACAGGGGCGAAGCTCCTACAATGAGCAGTTCTTC.

CDR3 DNA: TGTGCCAGCAGCGTAGGGCGGGCCACCACAGATACGCAGTATTTT. This sequence encodes CASSVGRATTDTQYF. This chain connects TRBV9 to TRBJ2-3; perhaps TRBD2 as D (5 bases). In germline, CDR1 is SGDLS, CDR2 YYNGEE. With 0 bases removed from V and 2 bases from J, the gap between germline ends came to 10 bases. The length of the CDR3 is 15 residues.

The chain links TRBV18 to TRBJ2-7; TRBD1 matches 8 bases. The trim removed 4 bases at V and 3 bases at J, leaving 8 bases unmatched. This CDR3 spans 15 amino acids. From germline, CDR1 is KGHSH and CDR2 LQKENI. CDR3 residues: CASSQGTGQGYEQYF. The DNA of the CDR3 is TGTGCCAGCTCACAGGGGACAGGCCAGGGCTACGAGCAGTACTTC.

By frequency in the sample, this clone is medium-sized. The chain joins TRBV19 to TRBJ2-2; 7 bases map to TRBD1. The CDR3 consists of 14 residues. Germline CDR1 and CDR2: LNHDA and SQIVND (reference sequence). Trimming took 10 bases from V and 5 from J; bases not matched to a gene: 10. The CDR3 here is CATKRQGETGELFF. As DNA, the CDR3 is TGTGCCACCAAAAGACAGGGTGAAACCGGGGAGCTGTTTTTT.

This clone has more than one count but fewer than ten. The chain uses TRBV7-3 and TRBJ1-2; the D gene is possibly TRBD1 (5 bases). The CDR3 length is 15 residues. The germline gives CDR1 SGHTA, CDR2 FQGTGA. With 2 bases removed from V and 6 bases from J, the gap between germline ends came to 16 bases. DNA for the CDR3: TGTGCCAGCAGCTTAGGAGGCACCCCGGGGGATGGCTACACCTTC. Translated: CASSLGGTPGDGYTF.

This clone was picked up one time. In DNA form, the CDR3 reads TGTGCCAGCAGCGTAGTCTCCTGGGACAGGCACTCCTACGAGCAGTACTTC. This sequence encodes CASSVVSWDRHSYEQYF. This chain links TRBV9 with TRBJ2-7; 8 bases map to TRBD1. V was clipped by 0 bases and J by 0 bases; unmatched bases: 8. Per the germline V gene, CDR1 is SGDLS and CDR2 is YYNGEE. The CDR3 has 17 residues.

The chain uses TRBV2 and TRBJ2-1, with 9 nucleotides matching TRBD1. This CDR3 comprises 14 residues. The J segment lost 6 bases and the V segment lost 7 bases, leaving 7 bases of the junction unmatched. CDR1 SNHLY and CDR2 FYNNEI come from the germline V gene. DNA for the CDR3: TGTGCCAGCACATCCGGGACAGGGCTCAATGAGCAGTTCTTC. Encoded protein: CASTSGTGLNEQFF.

The chain carries TRBV30 and TRBJ2-3; TRBD1 aligns across 12 bases. Germline loops: CDR1 GTSNPN, CDR2 SVGIG (reference sequence). V dropped 5 bases and J dropped 5; count of bases not matched to a gene: 5. The CDR3 spans 14 residues. Written as DNA, the CDR3 is TGTGCCTGGGACCGGGACAGGGGGCAAGATACGCAGTATTTT. Translation gives CAWDRDRGQDTQYF.

The V gene is TRBV2, the J gene TRBJ1-4; 8 bases line up with TRBD1. This CDR3 comprises 16 residues. V shed 4 bases, J shed 0 bases, and the junction held 4 bases outside the gene matches. Germline-derived CDR1 and CDR2 are SNHLY and FYNNEI. CDR3 in DNA: TGTGCCAGCAGTGGACAGGGGCGTGCAACTAATGAAAAACTGTTTTTT. This encodes CASSGQGRATNEKLFF.

The chain couples TRBV6-5 to TRBJ2-5; D may be TRBD1 (5 bases). Deletions cut 3 bases from V and 5 bases from J, with 19 bases between. CDR1 MNHEY and CDR2 SVGAGI come from the germline V gene. The CDR3 totals 16 residues. CDR3 amino acids: CASSYRPGLLLETQYF. The CDR3 DNA reads as TGTGCCAGCAGTTATAGGCCAGGGCTCCTTCTTGAGACCCAGTACTTC.

The chain has TRBV19 and TRBJ2-1; TRBD2 aligns across 10 bases. This CDR3 contains 13 residues. Germline V CDR1 and CDR2: LNHDA, SQIVND (reference sequence). Trimming took 1 base from V and 12 from J; bases not matched to a gene: 3. The CDR3 region is CASSIGTSGSQFF. In DNA, the CDR3 is TGTGCCAGTAGTATAGGGACTAGCGGTTCGCAGTTCTTC.

This clone was picked up a small number of times. CDR3 nucleotides: TGTGCCAGCAGTTTAGGGGACAGGGGTTTGACCCAGCATTTT. Translation gives CASSLGDRGLTQHF. The chain has TRBV28 and TRBJ1-5; 10 bases are shared with TRBD1. Germline V lookup: CDR1 MDHEN, CDR2 SYDVKM. The V gene end was trimmed by 2 bases and the J gene end by 11 bases; junction bases not matched to a gene: 6. This CDR3 contains 14 residues.

The chain uses TRBV27 and TRBJ1-2; D is perhaps TRBD1 (6 bases). V was clipped by 5 bases and J by 10 bases, with 17 bases between them. The CDR3 length is 13 residues. Germline V lookup: CDR1 MNHEY, CDR2 SMNVEV (reference sequence). CDR3 residues: CASSRAGEIDYTF. The CDR3 bases are TGTGCCAGCAGTCGCGCAGGGGAAATCGACTACACCTTC.

The V and J genes are TRBV4-1 and TRBJ2-7; 9 nucleotides match TRBD1. CDR1 is MGHRA and CDR2 is YSYEKL in the germline V gene. The CDR3 is 16 residues long. V trimming: 1 base; J trimming: 4 bases; junction bases outside the gene matches: 8. The CDR3 region is CASSQVTGQGWYEQYF. The CDR3 region has the DNA TGCGCCAGCAGCCAAGTAACCGGACAGGGGTGGTACGAGCAGTACTTC.

The sample holds a few counts of this clone. This rearrangement joins TRBV19 to TRBJ2-3; 13 positions match TRBD2. The CDR3 runs to 16 residues. The J segment lost 4 bases and the V segment lost 5 bases, leaving 6 bases of the junction unmatched. From germline, CDR1 is LNHDA and CDR2 SQIVND (reference sequence). CDR3 region: CASSPTSGRASDTQYF. CDR3 nucleotides: TGTGCCAGTAGTCCCACTAGCGGGAGGGCCTCAGATACGCAGTATTTT. The full variable domain, with the rest looked up from reference TRBV19 and TRBJ2-3, is DGGITQSPKYLFRKEGQNVTLSCEQNLNHDAMYWYRQDPGQGLRLIYYSQIVNDFQKGDIAEGYSVSREKKESFPLTVTSAQKNPTAFYLCASSPTSGRASDTQYFGPGTRLTVL.